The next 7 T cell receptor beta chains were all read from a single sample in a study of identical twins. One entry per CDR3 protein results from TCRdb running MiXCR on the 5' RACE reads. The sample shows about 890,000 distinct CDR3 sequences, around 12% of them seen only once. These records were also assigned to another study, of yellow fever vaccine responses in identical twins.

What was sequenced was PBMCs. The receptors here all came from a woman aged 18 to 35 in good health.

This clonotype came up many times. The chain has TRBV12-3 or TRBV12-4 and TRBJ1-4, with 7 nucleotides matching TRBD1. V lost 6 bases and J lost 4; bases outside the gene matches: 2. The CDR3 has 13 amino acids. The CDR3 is CASRTGINEKLFF. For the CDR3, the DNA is TGTGCCAGCAGGACAGGGATTAATGAAAAACTGTTTTTT.

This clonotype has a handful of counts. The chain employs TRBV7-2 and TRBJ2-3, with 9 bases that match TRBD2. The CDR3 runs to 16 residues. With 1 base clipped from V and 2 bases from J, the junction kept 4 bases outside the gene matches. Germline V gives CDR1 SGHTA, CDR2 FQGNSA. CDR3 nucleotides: TGTGCCAGCAGCTTAGTGGGCGGGGGGGCCACAGATACGCAGTATTTT. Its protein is CASSLVGGGATDTQYF.

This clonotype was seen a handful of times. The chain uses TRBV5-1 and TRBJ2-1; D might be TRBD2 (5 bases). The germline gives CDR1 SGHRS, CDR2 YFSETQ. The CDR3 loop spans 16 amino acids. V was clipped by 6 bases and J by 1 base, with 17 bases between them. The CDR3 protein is CASTLEGSSSYNEQFF. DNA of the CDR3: TGCGCCAGCACCCTCGAAGGGAGTAGTTCCTACAATGAGCAGTTCTTC.

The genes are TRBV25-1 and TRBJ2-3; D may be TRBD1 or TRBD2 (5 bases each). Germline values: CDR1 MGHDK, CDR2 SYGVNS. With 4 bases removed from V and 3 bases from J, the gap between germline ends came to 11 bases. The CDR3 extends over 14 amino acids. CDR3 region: CASSATGTTDTQYF. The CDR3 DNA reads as TGTGCCAGCAGTGCCACGGGGACGACAGATACGCAGTATTTT. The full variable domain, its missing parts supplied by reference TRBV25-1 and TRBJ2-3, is EADIYQTPRYLVIGTGKKITLECSQTMGHDKMYWYQQDPGMELHLIHYSYGVNSTEKGDLSSESTVSRIRTEHFPLTLESARPSHTSQYLCASSATGTTDTQYFGPGTRLTVL.

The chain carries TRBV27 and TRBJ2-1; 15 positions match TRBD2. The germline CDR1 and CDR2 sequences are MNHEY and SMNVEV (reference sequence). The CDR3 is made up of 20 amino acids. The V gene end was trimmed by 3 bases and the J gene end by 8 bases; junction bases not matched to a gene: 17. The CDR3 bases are TGTGCCAGCAGTTTCGGACTAGCGGGAGGGCCCGGGCCCCGTTACGATGAGCAGTTCTTC. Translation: CASSFGLAGGPGPRYDEQFF.

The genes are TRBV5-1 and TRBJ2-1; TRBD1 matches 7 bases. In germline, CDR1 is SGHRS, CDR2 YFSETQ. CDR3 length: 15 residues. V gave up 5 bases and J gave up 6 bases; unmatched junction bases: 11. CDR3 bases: TGCGCCAGCAGTCCCCGGACAGGAGAACCCAATGAGCAGTTCTTC. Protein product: CASSPRTGEPNEQFF.

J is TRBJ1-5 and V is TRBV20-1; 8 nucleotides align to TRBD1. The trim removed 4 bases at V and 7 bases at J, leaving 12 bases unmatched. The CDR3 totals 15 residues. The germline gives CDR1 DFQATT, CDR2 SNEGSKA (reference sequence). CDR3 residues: CSAIRDGTGKQPQHF. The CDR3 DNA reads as TGCAGTGCTATTAGGGACGGGACAGGAAAACAGCCCCAGCATTTT.